These 29 T cell receptor beta chains were all obtained from the same sample, sequenced in a study of TIL therapy for anti-PD-1-resistant metastatic lung cancer. The immunoSEQ assay was v3. Sequencing was performed with immunoSEQ multiplex PCR; in TCRdb, only in-frame clones are kept and a portion is missing. The sample has tens of thousands of clones; over 65% are singletons. Stated time point: pre-treatment sample, taken before nivolumab and TIL therapy. Tumor tissue came from excised metastases, mostly pleural nodules or supraclavicular lymph nodes. Sequenced here: tumor tissue, sampled at baseline. These receptors were collected from a person between 25 and 79 years old with non-small cell lung cancer.

The chain combines TRBV5-6 with TRBJ1-1; the D is unclear. The CDR3 is made up of 13 amino acids. Trimming left V 1 base short and J 1 base short, with 5 bases between. Germline CDR1 and CDR2: SGHDT and YYEEEE. As DNA, the CDR3 is TGTGCCAGCAGCTTGAGTCAGAACACTGAAGCTTTCTTT. It is translated as CASSLSQNTEAFF.

The chain employs TRBV9 and TRBJ2-1; TRBD2 matches at 9 bases. The J segment lost 5 bases and the V segment lost 5 bases, leaving 5 bases of the junction unmatched. The length of the CDR3 is 14 residues. Germline V lookup: CDR1 SGDLS, CDR2 YYNGEE. The CDR3 nucleotides are TGTGCCAGCAGTCGACTAGCGGAGAACAATGAGCAGTTCTTC. Protein sequence: CASSRLAENNEQFF.

This clone occurred a few times. This chain uses TRBV11-2 with TRBJ1-5; 9 bases match TRBD1. From germline, CDR1 is SGHAT and CDR2 FQNNGV. V was pared by 5 bases and J by 4 bases, with 12 bases of the junction left unmatched. The CDR3 is 17 amino acids. The CDR3: CASSQTMDRGGNQPQHF. For the CDR3, the DNA is TGTGCCAGCAGCCAGACTATGGACAGGGGAGGTAATCAGCCCCAGCATTTT.

The rearrangement links TRBV6-1 to TRBJ1-5, with a weak D call TRBD1 (5 bases). Trimming removed 7 bases at V and 1 base at J, with 14 bases between. This CDR3 has 15 residues. From germline, CDR1 is MNHNS and CDR2 SASEGT. The CDR3 region has the DNA TGTGCCAGCAATCCCATTGGGGGGAGCAATCAGCCCCAGCATTTT. Amino acid sequence: CASNPIGGSNQPQHF.

The rearrangement joins TRBV7-2 to TRBJ1-4, with D possibly matching TRBD1 (5 bases). CDR1 SGHTA and CDR2 FQGNSA come from the germline V gene. Trimming pared 5 bases from V and 0 bases from J, leaving 13 bases between. The CDR3 extends over 16 amino acids. CDR3 sequence (DNA): TGTGCCAGCAGCACCCGAGGGGAACCAACTAATGAAAAACTGTTTTTT. It yields the protein CASSTRGEPTNEKLFF.

The rearrangement uses TRBV5-1 and TRBJ2-1; 9 bases match TRBD1. Trimming at V came to 4 bases and at J to 15 bases, leaving 11 bases not matched to a gene. From germline, CDR1 is SGHRS and CDR2 YFSETQ. The CDR3 contains 13 residues. CDR3 protein: CASSEGQGYVRFF. The CDR3 DNA reads TGCGCCAGCAGCGAGGGACAGGGCTACGTTCGGTTCTTC. The full variable domain, completed using reference TRBV5-1 and TRBJ2-1, is KAGVTQTPRYLIKTRGQQVTLSCSPISGHRSVSWYQQTPGQGLQFLFEYFSETQRNKGNFPGRFSGRQFSNSRSEMNVSTLELGDSALYLCASSEGQGYVRFFGPGTRLTVL.

This chain links TRBV9 with TRBJ2-3; 11 nucleotides agree with TRBD1. The junction had 3 bases not matched to a gene; V was cut back by 4 bases and J by 2 bases. Germline CDR1 reads SGDLS; CDR2 reads YYNGEE. The CDR3 totals 15 residues. The CDR3: CASSSGQGATDTQYF. The CDR3 nucleotides are TGTGCCAGCAGCTCCGGACAGGGGGCCACAGATACGCAGTATTTT.

This clone was seen more than once but under ten times. The V call is TRBV28, the J call TRBJ2-7; the D is unclear. The germline V gene encodes CDR1 MDHEN and CDR2 SYDVKM. This CDR3 is built from 13 residues. Trimming cost V 1 base and J 10 bases, with 14 bases left between them. CDR3: CASSLLGRLGQYF. In DNA form, the CDR3 reads TGTGCCAGCAGTTTATTGGGTCGGCTAGGACAGTACTTC. Full variable domain (rest looked up from reference TRBV28 and TRBJ2-7): DVKVTQSSRYLVKRTGEKVFLECVQDMDHENMFWYRQDPGLGLRLIYFSYDVKMKEKGDIPEGYSVSREKKERFSLILESASTNQTSMYLCASSLLGRLGQYFGPGTRLTVT.

The genes are TRBV29-1 and TRBJ2-1; 9 nucleotides agree with TRBD1. Germline CDR1 and CDR2: SQVTM and ANQGSEA. The CDR3 loop spans 12 amino acids. Trimming cost V 4 bases and J 8 bases; bases outside gene matches: 3. The CDR3 here is CSVGHRGHEQFF. The CDR3 bases are TGCAGCGTTGGACACAGGGGGCATGAGCAGTTCTTC.

The genes are TRBV5-1 and TRBJ2-7; 9 nucleotides align to TRBD1. Germline V gene sequence: CDR1 SGHRS, CDR2 YFSETQ. CDR3 length: 15 amino acids. V gave up 0 bases and J gave up 5 bases; unmatched junction bases: 6. CDR3 region: CASSLAGQGFHEQYF. The CDR3 nucleotides are TGCGCCAGCAGCTTGGCGGGACAGGGTTTCCACGAGCAGTACTTC.

This clone came up many times. The gene calls are TRBV12-2 and TRBJ2-3; the table's D gene call, TRBD2, was not cross checked with the DNA. TRBV12-2 is an annotated pseudogene. This CDR3 spans 17 amino acids. For the CDR3, the DNA is TGTGCAAGTCGCTTCTGCGGGAGACCCTTAAACACAGATACGCAGTATTTT. It yields the protein CASRFCGRPLNTDTQYF.

The chain uses TRBV27 and TRBJ2-7; 8 nucleotides agree with TRBD1. This CDR3 region has 16 residues. The V gene end was trimmed by 3 bases and the J gene end by 2 bases; junction bases not matched to a gene: 9. Germline loops: CDR1 MNHEY, CDR2 SMNVEV (reference sequence). CDR3 bases: TGTGCCAGCAGTTTTTCCCTCGGGACAGGTGCCTACGAGCAGTACTTC. Translating gives CASSFSLGTGAYEQYF.

This clone has more than one count but fewer than ten. The chain links TRBV5-1 to TRBJ2-6; D possibly corresponds to TRBD1 (5 bases). This CDR3 comprises 17 residues. Germline V lookup: CDR1 SGHRS, CDR2 YFSETQ. Trimming pared 0 bases from V and 2 bases from J, leaving 12 bases between. DNA for the CDR3: TGCGCCAGCAGCTTGGAAGGGGTCAAGACTGGGGCCAACGTCCTGACTTTC. Amino acid sequence: CASSLEGVKTGANVLTF.

The rearrangement links TRBV29-1 to TRBJ1-2; TRBD1 matches at 8 bases. With 6 bases clipped from V and 7 bases from J, the junction kept 13 bases outside the gene matches. The CDR3 contains 14 residues. CDR1 SQVTM and CDR2 ANQGSEA come from the germline V gene. CDR3 region: CSVSDRGVFSGYTF. CDR3 in DNA: TGCAGCGTGTCCGACAGGGGAGTTTTCTCTGGCTACACCTTC.

This clone was counted between two and nine times. The identical CDR3 is also encoded by other nucleotide sequences in the sample. V usage is TRBV19 and J usage is TRBJ2-7; D may be TRBD2 (6 bases). The CDR3 extends over 14 amino acids. Between the trimmed V and J ends, which lost 3 bases and 0 bases, there was a span of 9 bases. The germline CDR1 and CDR2 sequences are LNHDA and SQIVND (reference sequence). This CDR3 reads CASSIGGSSYEQYF. The CDR3, as DNA: TGTGCCAGTAGTATCGGAGGGTCCTCCTACGAGCAGTACTTC.

Only a few counts were recorded for this clone. The chain uses TRBV7-2 and TRBJ1-5, with a weak D call TRBD1 (6 bases). The CDR3 length is 15 residues. Germline V CDR1 and CDR2: SGHTA, FQGNSA. The V gene lost 4 bases and the J gene lost 2 bases, with 12 bases spanning the gap. The CDR3 spells CASSYGQRRNQPQHF. CDR3 nucleotides: TGTGCCAGCAGCTACGGACAGCGACGCAATCAGCCCCAGCATTTT.

The V gene is TRBV5-1, the J gene TRBJ1-4; D call uncertain. CDR3 length: 14 amino acids. Trimming left V 0 bases short and J 7 bases short, with 10 bases between. Per the germline V gene, CDR1 is SGHRS and CDR2 is YFSETQ. CDR3 DNA sequence: TGCGCCAGCAGCTTGGGACCCTTAGGTGAAAAACTGTTTTTT. It specifies CASSLGPLGEKLFF.

The rearrangement links TRBV28 to TRBJ2-7, with D unclear. CDR1 MDHEN and CDR2 SYDVKM come from the germline V gene. Trimming shortened V by 8 bases and J by 6 bases, and 11 bases separated the two germline ends. The CDR3 extends over 11 amino acids. This CDR3 is CASGSATEQYF. In nucleotides, the CDR3 is TGTGCCAGCGGGTCGGCTACCGAGCAGTACTTC.

The rearrangement uses TRBV6-1 and TRBJ2-3, with 7 nucleotides matching TRBD2. Germline V CDR1 and CDR2: MNHNS, SASEGT. The CDR3 runs to 16 residues. Losses at the gene ends were 2 bases for V and 1 base for J; bases not matched to a gene: 6. CDR3 sequence (DNA): TGTGCCAGCAGTGAAACAATGGGGGGGGGCACAGATACGCAGTATTTT. Residues: CASSETMGGGTDTQYF.

This chain links TRBV30 with TRBJ1-2; 8 positions match TRBD1. Germline V gene sequence: CDR1 GTSNPN, CDR2 SVGIG (reference sequence). The CDR3 runs 12 residues. The junction had 4 bases not matched to a gene; V was cut back by 3 bases and J by 7 bases. As DNA, the CDR3 is TGTGCCTGGAGAACCGACAGGGGTGGCTACACCTTC. Its translation is CAWRTDRGGYTF.

The chain is built from TRBV19 and TRBJ1-2; D remains ambiguous. CDR1 and CDR2 from the germline V gene are LNHDA and SQIVND (reference sequence). The CDR3 extends over 11 amino acids. V was pared by 8 bases and J by 3 bases, with 7 bases between. The CDR3 coding sequence is TGTGCCAGTTTGACGGACTATGGCTACACCTTC. This translates into CASLTDYGYTF.

This clone was seen a handful of times. The CDR3 nucleotides read TGTGCCAGCAGCTCGACCCTAACTGGCTACACCTTC. It encodes CASSSTLTGYTF. This chain links TRBV2 with TRBJ1-2; D gene unclear. This CDR3 is built from 12 residues. Germline loops: CDR1 SNHLY, CDR2 FYNNEI. The V end was cut by 6 bases, the J end by 7 bases, with 12 bases between.

V usage is TRBV2 and J usage is TRBJ1-4; D call uncertain. This CDR3 comprises 16 residues. Germline V gives CDR1 SNHLY, CDR2 FYNNEI. V dropped 2 bases and J dropped 0 bases, with 10 bases sitting between them. CDR3 DNA sequence: TGTGCCAGCAGTGAAAACGCGCAACCAACTAATGAAAAACTGTTTTTT. Its protein product is CASSENAQPTNEKLFF.

The gene calls are TRBV5-1 and TRBJ2-7; no clear D. Trimming left V 4 bases short and J 5 bases short, with 10 bases between. Germline CDR1 reads SGHRS; CDR2 reads YFSETQ. This CDR3 contains 12 residues. The CDR3 region is CASSPTMDEQYF. The CDR3 DNA sequence: TGCGCCAGCAGCCCCACGATGGACGAGCAGTACTTC.

This clone was counted a few times. The chain has TRBV15 and TRBJ1-5, with D maybe TRBD1 (6 bases). V lost 0 bases, J lost 7 bases, and 13 bases lay in between. This CDR3 has 15 amino acids. From germline, CDR1 is LNHNV and CDR2 YYDKDF (reference sequence). CDR3 bases: TGTGCCACCAGCAGAGATGGGGGGGCGCGGCAGCCCCAGCATTTT. The encoded protein is CATSRDGGARQPQHF.

This chain uses TRBV5-1 with TRBJ2-5; possibly TRBD2 for D (7 bases). The ends were cut back, 4 bases at V and 0 bases at J, with 22 bases in the middle. CDR3 length: 18 residues. Looked up from germline, CDR1 is SGHRS and CDR2 is YFSETQ. The CDR3 nucleotides read TGCGCCAGCAGCGCAGGGGTCCTAGCGGTTACATACCAAGAGACCCAGTACTTC. This gives the protein CASSAGVLAVTYQETQYF.

This clone came up a few times. The DNA of the CDR3 is TGTGCCAGTAGTACCTCCCCGGGACAGGGTATGCAGCCCCAGCATTTT. Residues: CASSTSPGQGMQPQHF. The gene calls are TRBV19 and TRBJ1-5, with 9 positions matching TRBD1. This CDR3 has 16 amino acids. The junction had 11 bases not matched to a gene; V was cut back by 4 bases and J by 7 bases. Germline V gives CDR1 LNHDA, CDR2 SQIVND (reference sequence).

This clone was recorded a few times. The V call is TRBV2, the J call TRBJ2-7; D gene ambiguous. The V gene's germline CDR1 is SNHLY and CDR2 FYNNEI. The CDR3 extends over 10 amino acids. The V end lost 8 bases, the J end lost 6 bases, and 8 bases lay between the germline ends. This CDR3 is CASEGFEQYF. The CDR3 DNA follows: TGTGCCAGCGAAGGTTTCGAGCAGTACTTC.

This clone was found once. In DNA, the CDR3 is TGTGCCAGCAGCTTAGTTACTCCCTGGCGGGGGGACATTCAGTACTTC. Encoded protein: CASSLVTPWRGDIQYF. The chain combines TRBV7-8 with TRBJ2-4; TRBD2 aligns across 8 bases. The CDR3 runs 16 residues. Germline-derived CDR1 and CDR2 are SGHVS and FQNEAQ. With V trimmed by 1 base and J by 8 bases, 10 bases remained unmatched.